These 29 T cell receptor beta chains share one sample of origin, sequenced in a study of CD4+ T cells in melanoma. The method was immunoSEQ multiplex PCR; TCRdb's version includes in-frame clones alone and lacks a portion of them. This table holds 15,000 to 20,000 clones, about 83% found once. Sequencing was carried out using cells from a culture (not recorded whether cultured in vitro). The receptors come from a human donor with melanoma.

V gene TRBV29-1 combines with J gene TRBJ1-3; D might be TRBD1 (6 bases). CDR1 is SQVTM, CDR2 ANQGSEA, per germline. The CDR3 sequence is 14 residues long. Trimming took 7 bases from V and 0 from J, leaving 13 bases between them. CDR3 DNA: TGCAGCGCGCGGGACATTGGCTCTGGAAACACCATATATTTT. Amino acids: CSARDIGSGNTIYF.

The chain links TRBV5-1 to TRBJ1-1; TRBD1 is a possible D gene (5 bases). This CDR3 contains 15 residues. The germline V and J ends were trimmed by 1 base and 5 bases, with 15 bases remaining between them. Germline V lookup: CDR1 SGHRS, CDR2 YFSETQ. CDR3 DNA: TGCGCCAGCAGCTTGTTTTCTGGGGCTGGGACTGAAGCTTTCTTT. Translating it yields CASSLFSGAGTEAFF.

The rearrangement uses TRBV2 and TRBJ2-1; D not certain. Germline lookup yields CDR1 SNHLY and CDR2 FYNNEI. The V end lost 3 bases, the J end lost 0 bases, and 9 bases lay between the germline ends. The length of the CDR3 is 15 residues. Written as DNA, the CDR3 is TGTGCCAGCAGTGAGTACGAGAGCTCCTACAATGAGCAGTTCTTC. Protein: CASSEYESSYNEQFF.

This clone was recorded only once. The gene calls are TRBV6-5 and TRBJ2-7; no clear D gene. CDR3 size: 12 residues. Trimming cost V 5 bases and J 4 bases, with 9 bases left between them. Germline V gene sequence: CDR1 MNHEY, CDR2 SVGAGI. The CDR3 spells CASSKGPYEQYF. CDR3 nucleotides: TGTGCCAGCAGTAAAGGACCTTACGAGCAGTACTTC.

This chain links TRBV19 with TRBJ2-3; TRBD1 agrees at 9 bases. From germline, CDR1 is LNHDA and CDR2 SQIVND (reference sequence). The CDR3 contains 18 residues. J gave up 2 bases and V 6 bases, and 15 bases lay outside the gene matches. The CDR3 loop reads CASRPNLGTGGNTDTQYF. The CDR3 nucleotides are TGTGCCAGTAGACCTAACCTAGGCACAGGGGGCAACACAGATACGCAGTATTTT.

The chain has TRBV6-6 and TRBJ1-5; the D gene is possibly TRBD1 (6 bases). Trimming left V 10 bases short and J 5 bases short, with 18 bases between. CDR1 is MNHNY and CDR2 is SVGAGI in the germline V gene (reference sequence). The CDR3 sequence is 14 residues long. The chain's CDR3 is CATKVSPGDQPQHF. The CDR3 DNA reads as TGTGCCACCAAGGTGAGCCCAGGGGATCAGCCCCAGCATTTT.

The table lists this clone with a few counts. The chain carries TRBV6-5 and TRBJ1-3; 7 bases are shared with TRBD1. The germline V gene encodes CDR1 MNHEY and CDR2 SVGAGI. The trim removed 4 bases at V and 0 bases at J, leaving 6 bases unmatched. There are 16 residues in the CDR3. CDR3: CASSSGTVYSGNTIYF. In DNA, the CDR3 is TGTGCCAGCAGTTCCGGGACAGTGTACTCTGGAAACACCATATATTTT.

This clone was detected only a few times. The chain couples TRBV11-2 to TRBJ2-7, with 15 nucleotides matching TRBD2. The CDR3 is 15 amino acids. Trimming at V came to 8 bases and at J to 1 base, leaving 3 bases not matched to a gene. Germline V gene lookup returns CDR1 SGHAT and CDR2 FQNNGV. In nucleotides, the CDR3 is TGTGCCAGCGCGGGACTAGCGGGGGGTTCCTACGAGCAGTACTTC. As protein: CASAGLAGGSYEQYF. The full variable domain, rest sourced from reference TRBV11-2 and TRBJ2-7, is EAGVAQSPRYKIIEKRQSVAFWCNPISGHATLYWYQQILGQGPKLLIQFQNNGVVDDSQLPKDRFSAERLKGVDSTLKIQPAKLEDSAVYLCASAGLAGGSYEQYFGPGTRLTVT.

This chain connects TRBV6-1 to TRBJ1-1, with D hard to call. The CDR3 sequence is 12 residues long. Germline V CDR1 and CDR2: MNHNS, SASEGT. Trimming shortened V by 2 bases and J by 8 bases, and 9 bases separated the two germline ends. CDR3 DNA: TGTGCCAGCAGTGAATTTGGCGAAGAAGCTTTCTTT. As protein: CASSEFGEEAFF.

This rearrangement joins TRBV7-2 to TRBJ1-2; no reliable D call. The V gene's germline CDR1 is SGHTA and CDR2 FQGNSA. The ends were cut back, 3 bases at V and 7 bases at J, with 12 bases in the middle. The CDR3 runs to 13 residues. CDR3 in DNA: TGTGCCAGCAGCTTCGGAGCAAACGGTGGCTACACCTTC. Its protein is CASSFGANGGYTF.

A few counts support this clone. This chain links TRBV7-9 with TRBJ2-5; D is unresolved. Trimming stripped 5 bases from V and 5 bases from J, with 18 bases between. Germline CDR1 reads SEHNR; CDR2 reads FQNEAQ (reference sequence). This CDR3 is built from 15 residues. The DNA for the CDR3 is TGTGCCAGCAGCCGTTCTTATTTAGTCCTGGAGACCCAGTACTTC. It encodes CASSRSYLVLETQYF.

The gene calls are TRBV11-3 and TRBJ2-3; 7 nucleotides agree with TRBD1. The length of the CDR3 is 19 residues. V dropped 4 bases and J dropped 6; count of bases not matched to a gene: 22. Germline CDR1 SGHNT, CDR2 YENEEA. Here the CDR3 reads CASSSGLSTTGKFSDTQYF. CDR3 coding DNA: TGTGCCAGCAGCTCGGGCCTTTCGACGACAGGGAAGTTTTCCGATACGCAGTATTTT.

The V gene is TRBV5-4, the J gene TRBJ2-6; D gene uncertain. This CDR3 is 15 amino acids long. The V end lost 4 bases, the J end lost 0 bases, and 8 bases lay between the germline ends. Germline lookup yields CDR1 SGHNT and CDR2 YYREEE (reference sequence). The CDR3 here is CASSIRSSGANVLTF. The CDR3 region has the DNA TGTGCCAGCAGCATCAGGAGCTCTGGGGCCAACGTCCTGACTTTC.

The genes are TRBV7-9 and TRBJ2-1, with TRBD1 identical over 9 bases. This CDR3 contains 15 residues. Unmatched junction bases numbered 6, after V lost 5 bases and J lost 4 bases. CDR1 is SEHNR and CDR2 is FQNEAQ in the germline V gene (reference sequence). The CDR3 protein is CASSDRDRDYNEQFF. In DNA form, the CDR3 reads TGTGCCAGCAGCGATAGGGACAGGGATTACAATGAGCAGTTCTTC.

This chain joins TRBV30 and TRBJ1-5; perhaps TRBD1 as D (6 bases). The CDR3 covers 13 residues. In germline, CDR1 is GTSNPN, CDR2 SVGIG (reference sequence). Trimming left V 2 bases short and J 7 bases short, with 12 bases between. The CDR3 DNA follows: TGTGCCTGGAGTAGGGGGACCGGGCAGCCCCAGCATTTT. It translates to CAWSRGTGQPQHF.

The rearrangement uses TRBV5-1 and TRBJ2-3; maybe TRBD1 (5 bases). Germline loops: CDR1 SGHRS, CDR2 YFSETQ. Trimming pared 3 bases from V and 5 bases from J, leaving 13 bases between. The CDR3 length is 14 residues. The CDR3 DNA reads TGCGCCAGCAGCTCCCGGCAGGGAAGAGATACGCAGTATTTT. Protein product: CASSSRQGRDTQYF.

The chain joins TRBV13 to TRBJ2-7; 8 nucleotides line up with TRBD2. Trimming took 4 bases from V and 2 from J; bases not matched to a gene: 7. Germline V gene sequence: CDR1 PRHDT, CDR2 FYEKMQ (reference sequence). The CDR3 covers 15 residues. The CDR3 region has the DNA TGTGCCAGCAGCTCTTCGGGGGGGCCGACCTACGAGCAGTACTTC. Translating it yields CASSSSGGPTYEQYF.

The chain employs TRBV2 and TRBJ2-2; TRBD2 matches at 7 bases. CDR1 and CDR2 from the germline V gene are SNHLY and FYNNEI. V trimming: 3 bases; J trimming: 1 base; junction bases outside the gene matches: 8. The CDR3 spans 17 residues. The CDR3 region has the DNA TGTGCCAGCAGTGATTGGGGCGGCGGGGGGAACACCGGGGAGCTGTTTTTT. This translates into CASSDWGGGGNTGELFF.

J is TRBJ1-6 and V is TRBV9; D unclear. The germline gives CDR1 SGDLS, CDR2 YYNGEE. This CDR3 spans 14 amino acids. Trimming pared 2 bases from V and 6 bases from J, leaving 9 bases between. The CDR3 DNA sequence: TGTGCCAGCAGCGTTCTAGGAGGTAATTCACCCCTCCACTTT. Translating gives CASSVLGGNSPLHF.

The chain links TRBV9 to TRBJ2-6, with D perhaps given as TRBD1 or TRBD2 (5 bases each). Germline CDR1 and CDR2: SGDLS and YYNGEE. V lost 0 bases and J 0 bases, leaving 13 bases between the germline ends. The length of the CDR3 is 18 residues. Here the CDR3 reads CASSVETRGASGANVLTF. The CDR3 DNA sequence: TGTGCCAGCAGCGTAGAGACGAGGGGAGCCTCTGGGGCCAACGTCCTGACTTTC.

This clone has more than one count but fewer than ten. CDR3: CASKHGQGTFSEQYF. CDR3 sequence (DNA): TGTGCCAGTAAACATGGACAGGGCACTTTTTCCGAGCAGTACTTC. The chain couples TRBV19 to TRBJ2-7; 8 bases align to TRBD1. With V trimmed by 7 bases and J by 6 bases, 14 bases remained unmatched. This CDR3 region has 15 residues. The germline V gene encodes CDR1 LNHDA and CDR2 SQIVND (reference sequence).

V and J are TRBV5-1 and TRBJ2-1, with D perhaps TRBD1 (5 bases). There are 12 residues in the CDR3. CDR1 SGHRS and CDR2 YFSETQ come from the germline V gene. Between the trimmed V and J ends, which lost 4 bases and 7 bases, there was a span of 9 bases. DNA for the CDR3: TGCGCCAGCAGCGTTCAGGGTAATGAGCAGTTCTTC. This sequence encodes CASSVQGNEQFF. The full variable domain, its missing parts supplied by reference TRBV5-1 and TRBJ2-1, is KAGVTQTPRYLIKTRGQQVTLSCSPISGHRSVSWYQQTPGQGLQFLFEYFSETQRNKGNFPGRFSGRQFSNSRSEMNVSTLELGDSALYLCASSVQGNEQFFGPGTRLTVL.

This clone was seen a few times. The rearrangement links TRBV5-1 to TRBJ2-5; 11 nucleotides line up with TRBD2. Germline V CDR1 and CDR2: SGHRS, YFSETQ. There are 18 residues in the CDR3. Losses at the gene ends were 2 bases for V and 5 bases for J; bases not matched to a gene: 14. The CDR3 reads CASSLGIAGGLGMETQYF. The CDR3, as DNA: TGCGCCAGCAGCTTAGGAATAGCGGGGGGGCTCGGGATGGAGACCCAGTACTTC.

V usage is TRBV2 and J usage is TRBJ1-1; 7 nucleotides line up with TRBD1. Germline CDR1 reads SNHLY; CDR2 reads FYNNEI. This CDR3 is 12 amino acids long. The junction had 6 bases not matched to a gene; V was cut back by 7 bases and J by 7 bases. The CDR3 bases are TGTGCCAGCACCGAGGACAGGATTGAAGCTTTCTTT. This translates into CASTEDRIEAFF.

This clone has just a few counts. The V and J genes are TRBV29-1 and TRBJ2-3; D is possibly TRBD2 (5 bases). Germline V lookup: CDR1 SQVTM, CDR2 ANQGSEA. V lost 4 bases and J 6 bases, leaving 8 bases between the germline ends. The CDR3 contains 11 residues. The CDR3 DNA sequence: TGCAGCGTTGTGACGGGGGATACGCAGTATTTT. Residues: CSVVTGDTQYF.

This chain uses TRBV10-3 with TRBJ2-5; perhaps TRBD1 as D (5 bases). V lost 7 bases, J lost 4 bases, and 13 bases lay in between. CDR1 and CDR2 (germline): ENHRY, SYGVKD. This CDR3 is built from 13 residues. CDR3 nucleotide sequence: TGTGCCATCAAAAGGGGAACAGGAGAGACCCAGTACTTC. As protein: CAIKRGTGETQYF.

The rearrangement links TRBV5-5 to TRBJ2-5; D is undetermined. The CDR3 is made up of 16 amino acids. The germline V gene encodes CDR1 SGHKS and CDR2 YYEKEE (reference sequence). The ends were cut back, 7 bases at V and 1 base at J, with 20 bases in the middle. This chain's CDR3 is CASVAGRGTFQETQYF. The CDR3 nucleotides read TGTGCCAGCGTAGCAGGCCGTGGCACCTTCCAAGAGACCCAGTACTTC.

The gene calls are TRBV27 and TRBJ2-3; 10 bases are shared with TRBD1. CDR1 and CDR2 (germline): MNHEY, SMNVEV (reference sequence). This CDR3 contains 15 residues. V lost 2 bases and J lost 4; bases outside the gene matches: 3. The DNA for the CDR3 is TGTGCCAGCAGTTTACGGGACAGGGGAGCAGATACGCAGTATTTT. It codes for CASSLRDRGADTQYF.

The gene calls are TRBV9 and TRBJ2-7; TRBD1 might be the D (5 bases). CDR3 size: 15 residues. The V gene lost 4 bases and the J gene lost 2 bases, with 16 bases spanning the gap. Germline V gene lookup returns CDR1 SGDLS and CDR2 YYNGEE. The CDR3 here is CASSPTFEGAYEQYF. DNA for the CDR3: TGTGCCAGCAGCCCGACCTTCGAAGGGGCCTACGAGCAGTACTTC.